This is a list of T cell receptor beta chains from one sample in a study of patients and donors after allogeneic stem cell transplantation. TCRdb recomputed calls from the RT-PCR reads with MiXCR, one row per CDR3 protein. The sample carries hundreds of thousands of distinct CDR3 sequences, 16% recorded once. The sample was blood, either unsorted or a sorted T cell fraction (not recorded which). The receptor set was obtained from a human donor who was either an allogeneic HSCT recipient or a stem cell or donor lymphocyte infusion donor (not recorded which). It is not recorded whose cells these are; they may come from a transplant donor. The CDR3 runs from the conserved cysteine through the conserved F or W. The D gene is left open where the match is weak. Clone size appears in some rows only: once, few, many, or a class for an expanded clone.

length	D	V	J	size	CDR3	DNA
12	-	TRBV12-3/TRBV12-4	TRBJ1-2	-	CASSQYSYGYTF	TGTGCCAGCAGTCAATATTCCTATGGCTACACCTTC
16	-	TRBV6-1	TRBJ1-6	-	CASRSGIFSYNSPLHF	TGTGCCAGCAGATCGGGGATTTTCTCCTATAATTCACCCCTCCACTTT
13	-	TRBV24-1	TRBJ2-5	-	CATSENGWETQYF	TGTGCCACCAGTGAAAATGGGTGGGAGACCCAGTACTTC
13	TRBD1	TRBV19	TRBJ1-1	-	CASKGGASTEAFF	TGTGCCAGTAAAGGGGGCGCGAGCACTGAAGCTTTCTTT
13	-	TRBV2	TRBJ2-3	-	CARRDDTTDTQYF	TGTGCCCGTCGAGACGACACCACAGATACGCAGTATTTT
13	-	TRBV4-2	TRBJ2-7	many	CASSQDMGREQYF	TGTGCCAGCAGCCAAGATATGGGGCGGGAGCAGTACTTC
16	TRBD2	TRBV24-1	TRBJ2-1	many	CATSVRRREGPLGSFF	TGTGCCACCAGTGTAAGGAGGCGGGAGGGTCCCCTCGGGTCGTTCTTC
16	TRBD1	TRBV27	TRBJ2-1	few	CASSTGTGVLGNEQFF	TGTGCCAGCAGCACCGGGACAGGGGTATTAGGCAATGAGCAGTTCTTC
16	-	TRBV9	TRBJ2-7	few	CASSVGGRVGPYEQYF	TGTGCCAGCAGCGTAGGTGGCAGGGTTGGCCCCTACGAGCAGTACTTC
13	-	TRBV12-5	TRBJ2-3	-	CASGLHAVGTQYF	TGTGCTAGTGGTCTACATGCGGTGGGTACGCAGTATTTT
15	TRBD1	TRBV12-3/TRBV12-4	TRBJ1-5	few	CASRRQGVSYQPQHF	TGTGCCAGCAGGCGACAGGGGGTTTCTTATCAGCCCCAGCATTTT
14	TRBD1	TRBV7-2	TRBJ2-7	-	CASSRRQGAYEQYF	TGTGCCAGCAGCCGACGACAGGGGGCTTACGAGCAGTACTTC
16	-	TRBV7-2	TRBJ1-2	once	CASSLAQSLRFYGYTF	TGTGCCAGCAGCTTAGCGCAATCACTAAGGTTCTATGGCTACACCTTC
16	TRBD1	TRBV4-1	TRBJ1-5	-	CASSQDKGANHQPQHF	TGCGCCAGCAGCCAAGATAAGGGGGCGAACCATCAGCCCCAGCATTTT
12	-	TRBV4-2	TRBJ1-1	few	CASSQGGSEAFF	TGTGCCAGCAGCCAAGGCGGTTCTGAAGCTTTCTTT
15	TRBD1	TRBV5-1	TRBJ1-5	few	CASSPGQGVNQPQHF	TGCGCCAGCAGCCCGGGACAGGGGGTAAATCAGCCCCAGCATTTT
15	-	TRBV5-1	TRBJ2-1	few	CASSLDKIGGNEQFF	TGCGCCAGCAGCTTGGATAAGATCGGGGGAAATGAGCAGTTCTTC
15	-	TRBV7-9	TRBJ2-5	-	CASSRKGLVVETQYF	TGTGCCAGCAGCCGAAAAGGGCTAGTAGTAGAGACCCAGTACTTC
11	-	TRBV12-3/TRBV12-4	TRBJ2-3	-	CASSTKDTQYF	TGTGCCAGCAGCACGAAGGATACGCAGTATTTT
15	TRBD1	TRBV5-4	TRBJ2-1	few	CASSFRDRVYNEQFF	TGTGCCAGCAGCTTTCGGGACAGAGTCTACAATGAGCAGTTCTTC
15	TRBD1	TRBV5-1	TRBJ2-5	few	CASSSQQGRGETQYF	TGCGCCAGCAGCTCCCAACAGGGGAGAGGTGAGACCCAGTACTTC
12	-	TRBV27	TRBJ2-7	few	CASSSRGRAQYF	TGTGCCAGCAGTTCCCGGGGGCGGGCGCAGTACTTC
15	-	TRBV20-1	TRBJ2-7	-	CSARGGRDIGYEQYF	TGCAGTGCTAGAGGGGGGCGGGACATCGGATACGAGCAGTACTTC
16	TRBD2	TRBV6-5	TRBJ2-2	-	CASSSGTSGISGELFF	TGTGCCAGCAGTTCCGGGACTAGCGGGATCTCCGGGGAGCTGTTTTTT
14	-	TRBV11-2	TRBJ1-6	-	CASSLGGSNSPLHF	TGTGCCAGCAGCTTGGGAGGTTCTAATTCACCCCTCCACTTT
14	-	TRBV5-1	TRBJ2-3	-	CASSLRASQDTQYF	TGCGCCAGCAGCTTGAGGGCTAGCCAAGATACGCAGTATTTT
14	-	TRBV2	TRBJ1-1	few	CASRERRWGTEAFF	TGTGCCAGCAGGGAACGGCGGTGGGGCACTGAAGCTTTCTTT
14	-	TRBV7-6	TRBJ1-2	few	CASSLGVINYGYTF	TGTGCCAGCAGCTTAGGGGTAATTAACTATGGCTACACCTTC
15	-	TRBV3-1	TRBJ2-7	-	CASSQDSPSSYEQYF	TGTGCCAGCAGCCAAGATTCACCTAGCTCCTACGAGCAGTACTTC
14	TRBD1	TRBV12-3/TRBV12-4	TRBJ2-5	many	CASSSTGGEKTQYF	TGTGCCAGCAGTTCGACAGGGGGAGAGAAGACCCAGTACTTC
16	TRBD1	TRBV6-5	TRBJ1-6	few	CASSYRTGVNNSPLHF	TGTGCCAGCAGTTACAGGACAGGAGTTAATAATTCACCCCTCCACTTT
16	TRBD2	TRBV9	TRBJ2-3	-	CASSGRSGGAKDTQYF	TGTGCCAGCAGCGGTCGTAGCGGGGGGGCCAAAGATACGCAGTATTTT
13	-	TRBV6-1	TRBJ2-6	few	CASGNSGANVLTF	TGTGCCAGCGGCAACTCTGGGGCCAACGTCCTGACTTTC
14	-	TRBV10-3	TRBJ2-3	few	CAISGGQRPDTQYF	TGTGCCATCAGTGGAGGCCAGCGGCCAGATACGCAGTATTTT
13	TRBD1	TRBV3-1	TRBJ1-6	-	CASSHGQGTPLHF	TGTGCCAGCAGTCATGGACAGGGGACACCCCTCCACTTT
8	-	TRBV20-1	TRBJ1-1	many	CSALEAFF	TGCAGTGCCCTTGAAGCTTTCTTT
12	-	TRBV5-1	TRBJ1-2	few	CASRTDNYGYTF	TGCGCCAGCAGGACAGACAACTATGGCTACACCTTC
12	-	TRBV2	TRBJ1-1	few	CASSIKYTEAFF	TGTGCCAGCAGTATAAAGTACACTGAAGCTTTCTTT
14	TRBD1	TRBV11-2	TRBJ1-1	-	CASSSHRGQFEAFF	TGTGCCAGCAGCTCTCACAGGGGTCAGTTTGAAGCTTTCTTT
15	-	TRBV12-3/TRBV12-4	TRBJ2-3	many	CASSLINVRTDTQYF	TGTGCCAGCAGTTTGATTAACGTACGCACAGATACGCAGTATTTT
15	TRBD2	TRBV11-3	TRBJ2-1	-	CANSQSGSSYNEQFF	TGTGCCAACAGCCAGAGCGGGAGTAGCTACAATGAGCAGTTCTTC
14	-	TRBV6-5	TRBJ2-7	-	CASSSKGSSYEQYF	TGTGCCAGCAGTTCGAAAGGAAGCTCCTACGAGCAGTACTTC
14	-	TRBV12-3/TRBV12-4	TRBJ2-3	-	CASSPGAVTGPQYF	TGTGCCAGCAGTCCCGGGGCGGTTACAGGACCGCAGTATTTT
16	TRBD1	TRBV28	TRBJ1-1	-	CASGIRDRIKFTEAFF	TGTGCCAGCGGGATCCGGGACAGAATAAAGTTCACTGAAGCTTTCTTT
16	-	TRBV7-9	TRBJ1-2	-	CASSSPGTLRGEGYTF	TGTGCCAGCAGCTCCCCAGGGACCCTCCGAGGAGAGGGCTACACCTTC
13	-	TRBV7-3	TRBJ1-6	-	CASSSFRDSPLHF	TGTGCCAGCAGTTCCTTTCGAGATTCACCCCTCCACTTT
17	-	TRBV7-2	TRBJ2-6	-	CASRKSSDSSGANVLTF	TGTGCCAGCAGAAAGTCTAGCGACAGCTCTGGGGCCAACGTCCTGACTTTC